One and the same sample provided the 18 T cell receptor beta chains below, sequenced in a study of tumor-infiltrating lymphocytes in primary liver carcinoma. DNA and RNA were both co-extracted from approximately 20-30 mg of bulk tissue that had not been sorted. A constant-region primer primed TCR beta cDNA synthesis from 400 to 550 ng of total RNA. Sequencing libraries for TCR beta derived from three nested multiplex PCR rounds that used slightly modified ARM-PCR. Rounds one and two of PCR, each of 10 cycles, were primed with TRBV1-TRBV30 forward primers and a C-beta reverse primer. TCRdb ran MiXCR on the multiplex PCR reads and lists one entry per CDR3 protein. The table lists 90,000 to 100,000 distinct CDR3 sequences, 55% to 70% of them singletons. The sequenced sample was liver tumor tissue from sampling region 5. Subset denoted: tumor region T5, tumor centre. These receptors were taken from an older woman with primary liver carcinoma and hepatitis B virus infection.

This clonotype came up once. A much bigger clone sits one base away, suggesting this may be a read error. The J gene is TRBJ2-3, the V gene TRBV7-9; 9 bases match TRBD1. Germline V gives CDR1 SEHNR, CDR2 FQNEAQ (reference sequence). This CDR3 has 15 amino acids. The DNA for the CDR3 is TGTGCCAGCAGCTTAACAGGGGGCGATCGGGATACGCAGTGTTTT. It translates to CASSLTGGDRDTQCF.

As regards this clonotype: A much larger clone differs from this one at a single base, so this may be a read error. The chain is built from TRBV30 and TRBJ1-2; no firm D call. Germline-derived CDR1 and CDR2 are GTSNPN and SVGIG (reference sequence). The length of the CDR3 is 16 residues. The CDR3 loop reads CTWSLWWAPNPHGYTF. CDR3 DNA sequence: TGTACCTGGAGTCTTTGGTGGGCCCCTAACCCTCATGGCTACACCTTC.

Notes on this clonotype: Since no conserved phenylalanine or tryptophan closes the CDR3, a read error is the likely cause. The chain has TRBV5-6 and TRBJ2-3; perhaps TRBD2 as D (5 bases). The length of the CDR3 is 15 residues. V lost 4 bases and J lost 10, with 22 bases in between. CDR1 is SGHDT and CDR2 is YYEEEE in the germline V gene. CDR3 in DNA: TGTGCCAGCAGCCTGACTCCACTAGGATGGGGATCGCAGTATTAT. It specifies CASSLTPLGWGSQYY.

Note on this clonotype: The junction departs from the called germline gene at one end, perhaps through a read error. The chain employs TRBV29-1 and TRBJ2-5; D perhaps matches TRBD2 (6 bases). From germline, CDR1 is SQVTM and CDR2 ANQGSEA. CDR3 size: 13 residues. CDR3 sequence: CSVGSGGEVTQYF. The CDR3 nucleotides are TGTAGCGTTGGATCAGGAGGGGAAGTGACCCAGTACTTC.

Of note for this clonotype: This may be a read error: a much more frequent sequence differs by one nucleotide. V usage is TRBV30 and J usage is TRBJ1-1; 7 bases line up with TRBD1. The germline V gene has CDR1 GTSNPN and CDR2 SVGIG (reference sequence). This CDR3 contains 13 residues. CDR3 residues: CASRGQMNTGAFF. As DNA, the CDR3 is TGTGCCTCAAGGGGACAGATGAACACTGGAGCTTTCTTT. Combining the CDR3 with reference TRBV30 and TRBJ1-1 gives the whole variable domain SQTIHQWPATLVQPVGSPLSLECTVEGTSNPNLYWYRQAAGRGLQLLFYSVGIGQISSEVPQNLSASRPQDRQFILSSKKLLLSDSGFYLCASRGQMNTGAFFGQGTRLTVV.

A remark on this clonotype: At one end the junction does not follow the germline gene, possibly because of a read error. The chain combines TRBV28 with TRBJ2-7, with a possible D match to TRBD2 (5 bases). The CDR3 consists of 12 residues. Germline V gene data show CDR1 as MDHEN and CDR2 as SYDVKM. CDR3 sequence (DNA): TGTGCCAACAGTGCCACTAGCTACGAGCAGTACTTC. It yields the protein CANSATSYEQYF.

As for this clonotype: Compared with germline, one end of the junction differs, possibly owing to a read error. CDR3 protein: CASSSGQGIYGCTF. The CDR3 DNA reads as TGTGCCAGCAGTTCTGGACAGGGGATCTATGGCTGCACCTTC. The chain uses TRBV11-3 and TRBJ1-2; 9 positions agree with TRBD1. The CDR3 totals 14 residues. Looked up from germline, CDR1 is SGHNT and CDR2 is YENEEA.

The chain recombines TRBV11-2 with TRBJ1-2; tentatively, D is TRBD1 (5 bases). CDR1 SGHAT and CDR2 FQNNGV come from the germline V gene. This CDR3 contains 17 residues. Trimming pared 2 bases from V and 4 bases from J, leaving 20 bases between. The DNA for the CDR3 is TGTGCCAGCAGCTTAAATCCGATCAGGGCCTTGCGCTATGGCTACACCTTC. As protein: CASSLNPIRALRYGYTF. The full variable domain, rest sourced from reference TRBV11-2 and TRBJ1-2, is EAGVAQSPRYKIIEKRQSVAFWCNPISGHATLYWYQQILGQGPKLLIQFQNNGVVDDSQLPKDRFSAERLKGVDSTLKIQPAKLEDSAVYLCASSLNPIRALRYGYTFGSGTRLTVV.

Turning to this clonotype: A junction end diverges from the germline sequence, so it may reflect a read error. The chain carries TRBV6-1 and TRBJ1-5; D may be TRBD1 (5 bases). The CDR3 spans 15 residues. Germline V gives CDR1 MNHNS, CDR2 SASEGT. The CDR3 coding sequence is TGTACCAGCAGTGACAGACAGTATAGCAATCAGTCCCAGCATTTT. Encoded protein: CTSSDRQYSNQSQHF.

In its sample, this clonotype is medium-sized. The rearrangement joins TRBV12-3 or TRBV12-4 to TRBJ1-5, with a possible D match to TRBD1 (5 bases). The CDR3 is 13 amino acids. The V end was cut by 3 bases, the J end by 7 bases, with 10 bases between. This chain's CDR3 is CASSLAGRQPQHF. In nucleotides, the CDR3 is TGTGCCAGCAGTTTGGCGGGACGGCAGCCCCAGCATTTT.

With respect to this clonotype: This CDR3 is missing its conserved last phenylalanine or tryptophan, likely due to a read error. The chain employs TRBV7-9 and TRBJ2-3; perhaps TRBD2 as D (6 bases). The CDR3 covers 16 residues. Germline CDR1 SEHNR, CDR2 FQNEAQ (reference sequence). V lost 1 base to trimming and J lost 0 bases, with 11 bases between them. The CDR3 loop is CASSLGWAGSTDTQYL. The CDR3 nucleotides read TGTGCCAGCAGCTTAGGGTGGGCGGGAAGCACAGATACGCAGTATCTT.

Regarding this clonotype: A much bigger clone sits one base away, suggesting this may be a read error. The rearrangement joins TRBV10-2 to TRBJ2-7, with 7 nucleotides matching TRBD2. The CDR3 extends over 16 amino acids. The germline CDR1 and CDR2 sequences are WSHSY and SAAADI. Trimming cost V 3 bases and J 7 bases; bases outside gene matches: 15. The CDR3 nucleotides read TGCGCCAGCAGTGACCGCGCTTCAGAGGGAGGGCGTGAGCAGTACTTC. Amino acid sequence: CASSDRASEGGREQYF.

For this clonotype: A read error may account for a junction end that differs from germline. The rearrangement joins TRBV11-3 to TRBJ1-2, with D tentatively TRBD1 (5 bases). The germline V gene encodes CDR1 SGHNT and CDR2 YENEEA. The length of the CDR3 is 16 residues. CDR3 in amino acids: CVSSLEGRWGVYGYTF. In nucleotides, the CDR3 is TGTGTCAGCAGCTTAGAAGGGCGCTGGGGGGTCTATGGTTACACCTTC.

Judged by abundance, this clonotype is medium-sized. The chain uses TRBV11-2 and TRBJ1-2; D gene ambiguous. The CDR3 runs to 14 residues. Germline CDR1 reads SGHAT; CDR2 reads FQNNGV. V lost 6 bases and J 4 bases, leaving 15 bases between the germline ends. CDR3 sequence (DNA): TGTGCCAGCAGACTGACACGGGCTTCCTATGGCTACACCTTC. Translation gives CASRLTRASYGYTF.

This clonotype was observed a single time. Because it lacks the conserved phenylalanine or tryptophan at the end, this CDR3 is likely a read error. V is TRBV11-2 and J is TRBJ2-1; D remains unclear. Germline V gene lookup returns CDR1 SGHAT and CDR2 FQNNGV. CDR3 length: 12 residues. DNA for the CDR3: TGTACCAGCAGCTTCACAGACAATGAGCAGTTCCTC. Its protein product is CTSSFTDNEQFL.

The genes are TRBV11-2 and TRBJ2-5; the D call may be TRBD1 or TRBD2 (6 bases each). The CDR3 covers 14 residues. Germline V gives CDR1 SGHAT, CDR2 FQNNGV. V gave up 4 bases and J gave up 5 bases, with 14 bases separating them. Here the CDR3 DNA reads TGTGCCAGCAGCTGGACAGATGGGGGGGAGACCCAGTACTTC. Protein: CASSWTDGGETQYF.

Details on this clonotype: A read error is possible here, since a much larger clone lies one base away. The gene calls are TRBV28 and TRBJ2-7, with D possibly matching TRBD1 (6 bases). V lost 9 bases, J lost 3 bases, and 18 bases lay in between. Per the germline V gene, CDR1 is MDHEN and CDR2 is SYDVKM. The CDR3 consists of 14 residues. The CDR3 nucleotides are TGTGCCAGGAGTATCCTGGACAGATTCTACGAGCAGTACTTC. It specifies CARSILDRFYEQYF.

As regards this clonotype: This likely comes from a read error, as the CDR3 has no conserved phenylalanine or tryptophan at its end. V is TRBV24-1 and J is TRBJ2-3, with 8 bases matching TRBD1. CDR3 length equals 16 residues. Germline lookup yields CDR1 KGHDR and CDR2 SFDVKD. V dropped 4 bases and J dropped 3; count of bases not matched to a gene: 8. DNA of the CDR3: TGTGCCACCAGTGACCCTGGGGACAGGCGGACAGATACGCAGTATTTA. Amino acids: CATSDPGDRRTDTQYL.